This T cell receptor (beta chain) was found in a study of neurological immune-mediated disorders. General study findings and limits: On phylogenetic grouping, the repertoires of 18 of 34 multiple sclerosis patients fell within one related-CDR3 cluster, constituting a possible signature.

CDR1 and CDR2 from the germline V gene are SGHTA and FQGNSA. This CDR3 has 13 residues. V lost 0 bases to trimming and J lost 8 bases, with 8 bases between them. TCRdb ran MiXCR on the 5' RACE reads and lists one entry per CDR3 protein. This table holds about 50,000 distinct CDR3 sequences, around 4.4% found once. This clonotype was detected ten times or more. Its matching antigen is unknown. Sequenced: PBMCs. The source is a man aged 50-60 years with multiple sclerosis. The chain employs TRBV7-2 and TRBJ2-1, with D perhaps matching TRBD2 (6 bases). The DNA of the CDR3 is TGTGCCAGCAGCTTAGCCCGGGAGTATGAGCAGTTCTTC. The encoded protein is CASSLAREYEQFF.